A single sample gave rise to the 29 T cell receptor beta chains below, sequenced in a study of T cells after yellow fever vaccination. TCRdb called the 5' RACE reads again in MiXCR, with one record for every CDR3 protein. The sample contains approximately 450,000 distinct CDR3 sequences, over 15% of which appear only once. The sequencing used PBMCs, collected before the yellow fever booster vaccination. Receptors originate from a man younger than 35 who received the YFV17D yellow fever vaccine.

The rearrangement joins TRBV27 to TRBJ2-2; tentatively, D is TRBD2 (6 bases). Per the germline V gene, CDR1 is MNHEY and CDR2 is SMNVEV (reference sequence). Between the trimmed V and J ends, which lost 5 bases and 6 bases, there was a span of 13 bases. The CDR3 covers 14 residues. This CDR3 reads CASSPTWGAGELFF. The CDR3 nucleotides are TGTGCCAGCAGTCCAACTTGGGGGGCCGGGGAGCTGTTTTTT.

This clonotype was picked up a small number of times. The chain joins TRBV20-1 to TRBJ1-5; tentatively, D is TRBD1 (6 bases). This CDR3 is 14 amino acids long. Germline V gene data show CDR1 as DFQATT and CDR2 as SNEGSKA (reference sequence). The CDR3 here is CTVASTGRYQPQHF. In DNA, the CDR3 is TGCACCGTCGCTTCGACAGGCAGATATCAGCCCCAGCATTTT.

There are a few counts of this clonotype. The chain is built from TRBV6-5 and TRBJ1-3; D not resolved. The CDR3 has 14 residues. Germline loops: CDR1 MNHEY, CDR2 SVGAGI. Trimming left V 5 bases short and J 0 bases short, with 8 bases between. CDR3 DNA: TGTGCCAGCAGTACGGCGGTCTCTGGAAACACCATATATTTT. Residues: CASSTAVSGNTIYF.

This clonotype was counted between two and nine times. The chain uses TRBV7-9 and TRBJ2-3, with TRBD1 matching 7 bases. Germline CDR1 reads SEHNR; CDR2 reads FQNEAQ (reference sequence). There are 14 residues in the CDR3. The trim removed 5 bases at V and 3 bases at J, leaving 5 bases unmatched. The CDR3 is CASSRTGLTDTQYF. The CDR3 coding sequence is TGTGCCAGCAGCCGGACAGGACTGACAGATACGCAGTATTTT.

Of note for this clonotype: This may stem from a read error, because a much larger clone lies one nucleotide away. The J gene is TRBJ1-1, the V gene TRBV20-1; D remains unclear. Germline V gene sequence: CDR1 DFQATT, CDR2 SNEGSKA (reference sequence). The CDR3 sequence is 10 residues long. Here the CDR3 DNA reads TGCAGTGGGCTGGGAACTGAAGGTTTCTTT. Translated, it gives CSGLGTEGFF.

The CDR3 DNA reads TGTGCCAGCAGTTCGACGGCCTGGAGAACTGAAGCTTTCTTT. Translated, it gives CASSSTAWRTEAFF. The V gene is TRBV6-5, the J gene TRBJ1-1; D gene ambiguous. V shed 4 bases and J shed 5 bases, with 14 bases lying between them. There are 14 residues in the CDR3. Germline CDR1 reads MNHEY; CDR2 reads SVGAGI.

This sequence joins TRBV20-1 and TRBJ1-1; 8 bases align to TRBD1. V trimming: 6 bases; J trimming: 3 bases; junction bases outside the gene matches: 3. The CDR3 spans 12 residues. Germline CDR1 DFQATT, CDR2 SNEGSKA (reference sequence). The CDR3: CSASQGDTEAFF. CDR3 DNA sequence: TGCAGTGCCTCACAGGGGGACACTGAAGCTTTCTTT.

This clonotype was found many times. The genes are TRBV20-1 and TRBJ2-2; TRBD1 is a possible D gene (6 bases). This CDR3 has 15 residues. Germline V CDR1 and CDR2: DFQATT, SNEGSKA (reference sequence). With 6 bases removed from V and 8 bases from J, the gap between germline ends came to 22 bases. CDR3 sequence: CSAESGTHPWGELFF. The CDR3 bases are TGCAGTGCGGAGTCCGGGACACACCCCTGGGGGGAGCTGTTTTTT.

This clonotype has only one observation. The V call is TRBV7-9, the J call TRBJ1-4; tentatively, D is TRBD1 (6 bases). Trimming cost V 5 bases and J 0 bases, with 13 bases left between them. The CDR3 covers 16 residues. Germline assignment: CDR1 SEHNR and CDR2 FQNEAQ (reference sequence). The CDR3 DNA reads TGTGCCAGCAGCACCCAGGGGTTCGCAACTAATGAAAAACTGTTTTTT. Translation gives CASSTQGFATNEKLFF.

The gene calls are TRBV12-3 or TRBV12-4 and TRBJ1-1; D may be TRBD1 (5 bases). V gave up 6 bases and J gave up 1 base, with 15 bases separating them. This CDR3 has 15 residues. In DNA, the CDR3 is TGTGCCAGCAGACAGTGGGGCAACGCGAACACTGAAGCTTTCTTT. It is translated as CASRQWGNANTEAFF.

This chain links TRBV12-3 or TRBV12-4 with TRBJ1-6; D ambiguous. This CDR3 comprises 15 residues. The germline V and J ends were trimmed by 0 bases and 7 bases, with 10 bases remaining between them. In nucleotides, the CDR3 is TGTGCCAGCAGTTTAGCCGTACATCGGAATTCACCCCTCCACTTT. Protein product: CASSLAVHRNSPLHF.

For this clonotype: A read error may account for a junction end that differs from germline. This sequence joins TRBV28 and TRBJ1-3; D gene uncertain. The CDR3 has 14 amino acids. Germline CDR1 and CDR2: MDHEN and SYDVKM. The CDR3 reads CVSAPQRSGNTIYF. CDR3 sequence (DNA): TGTGTCAGCGCCCCCCAACGCTCTGGAAACACCATATATTTT.

The sample holds a few counts of this clonotype. The chain joins TRBV5-5 to TRBJ2-1; D unclear. Trimming shortened V by 5 bases and J by 8 bases, and 8 bases separated the two germline ends. Germline CDR1 and CDR2: SGHKS and YYEKEE (reference sequence). The CDR3 runs 11 residues. The CDR3 here is CASSLSHEQFF. CDR3 DNA sequence: TGTGCCAGCAGTTTAAGTCATGAGCAGTTCTTC.

In its sample, this clonotype was seen many times. The genes are TRBV10-3 and TRBJ2-5; D is ambiguous. The V gene lost 8 bases and the J gene lost 1 base, with 11 bases spanning the gap. The CDR3 length is 13 residues. CDR1 and CDR2 (germline): ENHRY, SYGVKD. The CDR3 sequence: CAIAQDPQETQYF. CDR3 DNA: TGTGCCATCGCTCAGGATCCCCAAGAGACCCAGTACTTC.

This clonotype was detected a few times. The chain carries TRBV5-1 and TRBJ1-2; TRBD1 aligns across 8 bases. Germline values: CDR1 SGHRS, CDR2 YFSETQ. The CDR3 is 16 amino acids. The junction had 10 bases not matched to a gene; V was cut back by 0 bases and J by 6 bases. The CDR3 loop reads CASSLATGVILNGYTF. The CDR3 bases are TGCGCCAGCAGCTTGGCGACAGGGGTGATCTTAAATGGCTACACCTTC.

This clonotype has just one count. The V gene is TRBV27, the J gene TRBJ2-1, with TRBD2 identical over 9 bases. V dropped 8 bases and J dropped 4; count of bases not matched to a gene: 12. The germline V gene has CDR1 MNHEY and CDR2 SMNVEV (reference sequence). CDR3 length: 16 amino acids. The CDR3 DNA sequence: TGTGCCAGCGGACTGCCCGGGCGGGGGGGTTACAATGAGCAGTTCTTC. Translation gives CASGLPGRGGYNEQFF.

The chain is built from TRBV30 and TRBJ1-2; D is ambiguous. The germline CDR1 and CDR2 sequences are GTSNPN and SVGIG (reference sequence). CDR3 size: 11 residues. Trimming cost V 1 base and J 8 bases, with 8 bases left between them. CDR3 region: CAWSGGGGYTF. CDR3 coding DNA: TGTGCCTGGAGTGGGGGAGGCGGCTACACCTTC.

This clonotype was counted a few times. The V gene is TRBV5-6, the J gene TRBJ1-2, with TRBD1 identical over 10 bases. Germline V gene sequence: CDR1 SGHDT, CDR2 YYEEEE. CDR3 length: 16 amino acids. V gave up 0 bases and J gave up 2 bases; unmatched junction bases: 4. CDR3 residues: CASSLGQGARNYGYTF. The CDR3, as DNA: TGTGCCAGCAGCTTGGGACAGGGGGCGCGGAACTATGGCTACACCTTC.

The table lists this clonotype with a few counts. The chain combines TRBV12-3 or TRBV12-4 with TRBJ2-3, with TRBD2 matching 10 bases. The CDR3 runs 15 residues. V lost 6 bases to trimming and J lost 4 bases; unmatched junction nucleotides: 7. DNA for the CDR3: TGTGCCAGCAGCCAAGCGGGGGGGCGCGCAGATACGCAGTATTTT. Translating it yields CASSQAGGRADTQYF.

The chain recombines TRBV4-3 with TRBJ1-4; possible D gene TRBD1, 5 bases. The length of the CDR3 is 19 residues. Looked up from germline, CDR1 is LGHNA and CDR2 is YSLEER. Trimming removed 2 bases from V and 0 bases from J, with 19 bases in between. The CDR3 sequence is CASSQTPMVRAATNEKLFF. The CDR3 region has the DNA TGCGCCAGCAGCCAAACCCCGATGGTCAGGGCTGCAACTAATGAAAAACTGTTTTTT.

The CDR3 loop reads CASSLRLVWDGKETQYF. The DNA for the CDR3 is TGCGCCAGCAGCTTAAGATTGGTCTGGGACGGAAAAGAGACCCAGTACTTC. The chain recombines TRBV5-1 with TRBJ2-5, with D perhaps given as TRBD1 or TRBD2 (5 bases each). Germline assignment: CDR1 SGHRS and CDR2 YFSETQ. V gave up 2 bases and J gave up 3 bases, with 20 bases separating them. The CDR3 is 17 residues long.

The V call is TRBV4-3, the J call TRBJ1-5; D is ambiguous. This CDR3 comprises 14 residues. Germline V gene sequence: CDR1 LGHNA, CDR2 YSLEER. V was pared by 0 bases and J by 9 bases, with 12 bases between. The CDR3 coding sequence is TGCGCCAGCAGCCAAGAGACGCGCGCGGGGCCCCAGCATTTT. Translation: CASSQETRAGPQHF.

This clonotype was seen a handful of times. At one end the junction does not follow the germline gene, possibly because of a read error. The genes are TRBV5-1 and TRBJ1-1, with a tentative D call TRBD1 (5 bases). CDR1 is SGHRS, CDR2 YFSETQ, per germline. This CDR3 is 15 amino acids long. The chain's CDR3 is CASSLAAGVKTEAFF. The CDR3 bases are TGCGCCAGCAGCTTGGCTGCGGGGGTGAAGACTGAAGCTTTCTTT. The whole variable domain, remainder taken from reference TRBV5-1 and TRBJ1-1, is KAGVTQTPRYLIKTRGQQVTLSCSPISGHRSVSWYQQTPGQGLQFLFEYFSETQRNKGNFPGRFSGRQFSNSRSEMNVSTLELGDSALYLCASSLAAGVKTEAFFGQGTRLTVV.

The chain has TRBV4-3 and TRBJ2-7, with no clear D. V lost 4 bases, J lost 0 bases, and 10 bases lay in between. The CDR3 loop spans 14 amino acids. Germline assignment: CDR1 LGHNA and CDR2 YSLEER. CDR3 sequence (DNA): TGCGCCAGCAGCCTCCAAAAAAGCTCCTACGAGCAGTACTTC. Residues: CASSLQKSSYEQYF.

CDR3 loop: CASGLGKPQHF. The CDR3 DNA follows: TGTGCTAGTGGTTTGGGGAAGCCCCAGCATTTT. The genes are TRBV12-5 and TRBJ1-5; no clear D. The germline V gene has CDR1 LGHNT and CDR2 FRNRAP. The CDR3 runs 11 residues. Trimming stripped 1 base from V and 8 bases from J, with 3 bases between.

This clonotype was observed a handful of times. V usage is TRBV5-6 and J usage is TRBJ1-1; no firm D call. V lost 4 bases to trimming and J lost 6 bases, with 10 bases between them. Germline V CDR1 and CDR2: SGHDT, YYEEEE. The CDR3 runs to 12 residues. In DNA, the CDR3 is TGTGCCAGCAGCGGGGATGGGTCTGAAGCTTTCTTT. Translated: CASSGDGSEAFF.

The chain uses TRBV3-1 and TRBJ2-1, with unresolved D. Trimming shortened V by 0 bases and J by 3 bases, and 24 bases separated the two germline ends. Germline CDR1 reads LGHDT; CDR2 reads YNNKEL (reference sequence). This CDR3 is built from 20 residues. The CDR3 spells CASSQDRHILASFFYNEQFF. CDR3 DNA sequence: TGTGCCAGCAGCCAAGATCGTCACATTCTGGCGAGCTTTTTCTACAATGAGCAGTTCTTC.

The sample holds a few counts of this clonotype. The V and J genes are TRBV7-9 and TRBJ2-1; TRBD1 agrees at 8 bases. The trim removed 5 bases at V and 9 bases at J, leaving 9 bases unmatched. Germline V gene sequence: CDR1 SEHNR, CDR2 FQNEAQ (reference sequence). The CDR3 has 14 residues. The CDR3 sequence: CASSEPQGASEQFF. In nucleotides, the CDR3 is TGTGCCAGCAGCGAGCCCCAGGGGGCGAGTGAGCAGTTCTTC.

V usage is TRBV4-3 and J usage is TRBJ2-1, with a possible D match to TRBD2 (6 bases). Trimming pared 3 bases from V and 1 base from J, leaving 16 bases between. Germline loops: CDR1 LGHNA, CDR2 YSLEER. The CDR3 runs to 17 residues. The CDR3 DNA is TGCGCCAGCAGCCAGCTTTTGGCGGGGAAGTCCTACAATGAGCAGTTCTTC. As protein: CASSQLLAGKSYNEQFF.